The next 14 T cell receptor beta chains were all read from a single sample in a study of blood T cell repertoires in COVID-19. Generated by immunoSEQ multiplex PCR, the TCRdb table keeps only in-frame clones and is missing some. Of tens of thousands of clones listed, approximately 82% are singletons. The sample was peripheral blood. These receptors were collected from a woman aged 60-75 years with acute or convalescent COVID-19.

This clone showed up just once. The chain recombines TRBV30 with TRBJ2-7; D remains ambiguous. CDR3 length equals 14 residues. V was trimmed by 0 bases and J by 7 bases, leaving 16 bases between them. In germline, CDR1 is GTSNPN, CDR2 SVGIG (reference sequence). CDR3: CAWSVPSPPLEQYF. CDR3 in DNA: TGTGCCTGGAGTGTACCCAGTCCGCCCCTGGAGCAGTACTTC.

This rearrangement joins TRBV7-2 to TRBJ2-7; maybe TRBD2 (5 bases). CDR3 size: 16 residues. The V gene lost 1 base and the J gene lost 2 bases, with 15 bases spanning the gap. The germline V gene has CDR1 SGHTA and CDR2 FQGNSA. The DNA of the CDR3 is TGTGCCAGCAGCTTAGTATCCCGCGGGCAAACCTACGAGCAGTACTTC. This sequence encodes CASSLVSRGQTYEQYF.

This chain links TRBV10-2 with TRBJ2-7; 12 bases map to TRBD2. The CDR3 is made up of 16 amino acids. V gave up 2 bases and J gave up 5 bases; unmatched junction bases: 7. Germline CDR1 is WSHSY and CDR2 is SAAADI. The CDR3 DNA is TGCGCCAGCAGTGAGACTAGCGGGGGGCATTTGGACGAGCAGTACTTC. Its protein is CASSETSGGHLDEQYF.

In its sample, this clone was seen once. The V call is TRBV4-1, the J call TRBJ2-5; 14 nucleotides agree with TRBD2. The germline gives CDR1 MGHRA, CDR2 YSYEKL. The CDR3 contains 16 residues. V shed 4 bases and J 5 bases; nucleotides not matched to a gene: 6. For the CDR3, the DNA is TGCGCCAGCAGCCCCCGACTAGCGGGGGGGCTCGAGACCCAGTACTTC. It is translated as CASSPRLAGGLETQYF.

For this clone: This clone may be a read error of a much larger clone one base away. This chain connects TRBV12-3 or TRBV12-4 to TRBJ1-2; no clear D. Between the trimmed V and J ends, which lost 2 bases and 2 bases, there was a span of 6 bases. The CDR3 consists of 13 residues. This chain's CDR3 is CASSLNRNYGYTF. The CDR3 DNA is TGTGCCAGCAGTTTAAACAGAAACTATGGCTACACCTTC.

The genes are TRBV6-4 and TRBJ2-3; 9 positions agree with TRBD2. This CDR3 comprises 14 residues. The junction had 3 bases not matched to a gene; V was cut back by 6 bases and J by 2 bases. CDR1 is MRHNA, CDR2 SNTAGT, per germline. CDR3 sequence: CASRERGDTDTQYF. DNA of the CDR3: TGTGCCAGCAGGGAGCGGGGGGACACAGATACGCAGTATTTT.

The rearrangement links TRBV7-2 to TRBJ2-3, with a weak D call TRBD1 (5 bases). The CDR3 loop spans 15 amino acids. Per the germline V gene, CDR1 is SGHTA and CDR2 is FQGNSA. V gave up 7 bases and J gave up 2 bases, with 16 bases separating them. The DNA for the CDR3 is TGTGCCAGCAAAGGGCAGGGTAGGACCACAGATACGCAGTATTTT. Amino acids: CASKGQGRTTDTQYF.

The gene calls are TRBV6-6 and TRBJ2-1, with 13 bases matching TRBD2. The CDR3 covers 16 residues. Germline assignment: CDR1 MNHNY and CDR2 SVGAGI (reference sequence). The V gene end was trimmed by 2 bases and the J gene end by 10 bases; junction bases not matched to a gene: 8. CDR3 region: CASSYTSGGAIQEQFF. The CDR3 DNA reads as TGTGCCAGCAGTTACACTAGCGGGGGGGCTATTCAGGAGCAGTTCTTC.

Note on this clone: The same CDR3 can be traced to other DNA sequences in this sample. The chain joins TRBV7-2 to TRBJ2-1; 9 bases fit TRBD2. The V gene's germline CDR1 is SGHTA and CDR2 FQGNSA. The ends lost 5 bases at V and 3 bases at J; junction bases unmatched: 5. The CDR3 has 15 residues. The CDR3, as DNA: TGTGCCAGCAGCCCCAGCGGGGGGTTCTACAATGAGCAGTTCTTC. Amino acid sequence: CASSPSGGFYNEQFF.

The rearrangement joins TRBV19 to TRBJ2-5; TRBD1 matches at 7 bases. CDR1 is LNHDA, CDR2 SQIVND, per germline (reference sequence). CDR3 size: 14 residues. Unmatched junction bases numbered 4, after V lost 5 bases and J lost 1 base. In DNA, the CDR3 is TGTGCCAGTAGTCAGGGACAGATCCAAGAGACCCAGTACTTC. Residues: CASSQGQIQETQYF.

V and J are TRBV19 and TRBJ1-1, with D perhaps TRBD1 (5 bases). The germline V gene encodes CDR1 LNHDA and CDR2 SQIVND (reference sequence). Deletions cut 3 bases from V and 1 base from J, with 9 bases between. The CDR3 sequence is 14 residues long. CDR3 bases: TGTGCCAGTAGTATTGGACACCGGAACACTGAAGCTTTCTTT. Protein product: CASSIGHRNTEAFF.

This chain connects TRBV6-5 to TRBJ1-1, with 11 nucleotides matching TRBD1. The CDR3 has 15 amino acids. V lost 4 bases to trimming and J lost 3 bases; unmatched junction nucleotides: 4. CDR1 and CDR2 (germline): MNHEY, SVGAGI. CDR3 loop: CASSWTGGTDTEAFF. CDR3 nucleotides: TGTGCCAGCAGTTGGACAGGGGGCACGGACACTGAAGCTTTCTTT.

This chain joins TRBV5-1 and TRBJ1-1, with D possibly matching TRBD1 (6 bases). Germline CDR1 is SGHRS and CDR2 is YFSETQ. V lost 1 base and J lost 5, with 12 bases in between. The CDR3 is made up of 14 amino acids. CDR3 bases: TGCGCCAGCAGCTTGCAAACAGGGCCGACTGAAGCTTTCTTT. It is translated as CASSLQTGPTEAFF.

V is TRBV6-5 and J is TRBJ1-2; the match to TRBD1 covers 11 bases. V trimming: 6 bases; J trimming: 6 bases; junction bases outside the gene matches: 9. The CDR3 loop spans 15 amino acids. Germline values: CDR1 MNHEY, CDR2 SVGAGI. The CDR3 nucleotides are TGTGCCAGCAGCTCACAGGACAGGGGGCGCCATGGCTACACCTTC. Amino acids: CASSSQDRGRHGYTF.